Listed below are T cell receptor beta chains from one sample, sequenced in a study of blood T cell repertoires in COVID-19. Sequencing was performed with immunoSEQ multiplex PCR; in TCRdb, only in-frame clones are kept and a portion is missing. The repertoire holds approximately 140,000 clones, with less than 90% as singletons. Sequencing was performed on PBMCs or T cells enriched from blood (not recorded which). These receptors were collected from a man aged 35-49 years with acute COVID-19. Both conserved end residues are part of each CDR3. Each record gives: D gene, V gene, J gene, CDR3 DNA, CDR3 protein. The D gene is left open where the match is weak.

TRBD1,TRBV10-3,TRBJ1-1,TGTGCCATCAATAAAGGACAGGTGAACACTGAAGCTTTCTTT,CAINKGQVNTEAFF
TRBD1,TRBV9,TRBJ1-6,TGTGCCAGCAGCAAGGGACAGTTTTTCTCCTATAATTCACCCCTCCACTTT,CASSKGQFFSYNSPLHF
TRBD2,TRBV10-1,TRBJ2-1,TGCGCCAGCAGTGAGTTTAGCGGGAGCTCCTACAATGAGCAGTTCTTC,CASSEFSGSSYNEQFF
TRBD1,TRBV9,TRBJ1-1,TGTGCCAGCAGCGTTGGACAGGGAGTTTCTGGAAACACTGAAGCTTTCTTT,CASSVGQGVSGNTEAFF
TRBD1,TRBV2,TRBJ1-2,TGTGCCAGCAGGACAGGGGCAAACAACTATGGCTACACCTTC,CASRTGANNYGYTF
NA,TRBV10-1,TRBJ2-2,TGCGCCAGCAGTGAATCACGGGAGAACACCGGGGAGCTGTTTTTT,CASSESRENTGELFF
NA,TRBV11-2,TRBJ2-7,TGTGCCAGCAGCCGAGACAGCTACGAGCAGTACTTC,CASSRDSYEQYF
NA,TRBV6-2/TRBV6-3,TRBJ2-2,TGTGCCAGCAGTTCCGAGTATGTCGGGGAGCTGTTTTTT,CASSSEYVGELFF
NA,TRBV7-2,TRBJ2-2,TGTGCCAGCAGCTTAAACAGGGCCGCCGAGGAGCTGTTTTTT,CASSLNRAAEELFF
NA,TRBV11-2,TRBJ1-6,TGTGCCAGCAGCACCACAGGCAGTAATTCACCCCTCCACTTT,CASSTTGSNSPLHF
NA,TRBV7-9,TRBJ1-4,TGTGCCAGCAGCTTAGGCCAGGTTCTTTGGGATGAAAAACTGTTTTTT,CASSLGQVLWDEKLFF
NA,TRBV28,TRBJ2-2,TGTGCCAGTGAGGAGTTGCCGGCCACCGGGGAGCTGTTTTTT,CASEELPATGELFF
NA,TRBV3-1/TRBV3-2,TRBJ1-1,TGTGCCAGCAGCCAAGATCCAGTGTCGCGGGACACTGAAGCTTTCTTT,CASSQDPVSRDTEAFF
NA,TRBV30,TRBJ1-5,TGTGCCTGGAGTGTAGGTGGCGGCGGGGGCAATCAGCCCCAGCATTTT,CAWSVGGGGGNQPQHF